This TCR beta chain was profiled in a study of blood T cell repertoires in COVID-19. TCRdb keeps only in-frame clones here, not all; method: immunoSEQ multiplex PCR. The sample holds 190,000 or so clones, around 90% seen once. Germline V gene lookup returns CDR1 LGHDT and CDR2 YNNKEL (reference sequence). Unmatched junction bases numbered 6, after V lost 2 bases and J lost 8 bases. This CDR3 comprises 14 residues. The clonotype was recovered from a man aged 25-45 years who had recovered from COVID-19. Sequencing used PBMCs or T cells enriched from blood (not recorded which). The rearrangement uses TRBV3-1 (or the pseudogene TRBV3-2) and TRBJ1-2; 9 bases line up with TRBD1. Written as DNA, the CDR3 is TGTGCCAGCAGCCAATGGGACAGGGAGGACGGCTACACCTTC. Translated, it gives CASSQWDREDGYTF.